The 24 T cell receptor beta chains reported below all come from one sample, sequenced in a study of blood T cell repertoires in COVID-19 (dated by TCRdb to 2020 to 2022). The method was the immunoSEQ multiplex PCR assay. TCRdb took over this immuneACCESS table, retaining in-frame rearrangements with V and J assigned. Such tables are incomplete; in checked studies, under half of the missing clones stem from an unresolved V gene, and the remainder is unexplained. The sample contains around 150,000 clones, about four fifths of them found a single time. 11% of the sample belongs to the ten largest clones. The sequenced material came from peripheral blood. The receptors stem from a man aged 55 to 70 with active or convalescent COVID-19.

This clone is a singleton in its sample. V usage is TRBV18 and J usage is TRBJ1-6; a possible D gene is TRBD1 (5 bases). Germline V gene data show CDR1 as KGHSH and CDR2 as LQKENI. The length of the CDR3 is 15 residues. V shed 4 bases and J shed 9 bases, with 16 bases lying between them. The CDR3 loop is CASSLGGGIGSPLHF. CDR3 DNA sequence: TGTGCCAGCTCACTCGGCGGGGGGATTGGTTCACCCCTCCACTTT.

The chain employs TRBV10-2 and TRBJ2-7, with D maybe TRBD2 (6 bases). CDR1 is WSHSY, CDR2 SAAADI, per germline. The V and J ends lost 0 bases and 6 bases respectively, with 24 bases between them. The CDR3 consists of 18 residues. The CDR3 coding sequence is TGCGCCAGCAGTGAGTCGACGGTTGGGGACTTACCCTTTCGCGAGCAGTACTTC. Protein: CASSESTVGDLPFREQYF.

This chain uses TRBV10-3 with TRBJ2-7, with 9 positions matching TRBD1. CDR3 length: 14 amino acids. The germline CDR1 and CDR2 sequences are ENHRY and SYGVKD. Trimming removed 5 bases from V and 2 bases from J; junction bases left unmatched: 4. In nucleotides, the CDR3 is TGTGCCATCAGTCCCGGGACAGGGACCTACGAGCAGTACTTC. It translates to CAISPGTGTYEQYF.

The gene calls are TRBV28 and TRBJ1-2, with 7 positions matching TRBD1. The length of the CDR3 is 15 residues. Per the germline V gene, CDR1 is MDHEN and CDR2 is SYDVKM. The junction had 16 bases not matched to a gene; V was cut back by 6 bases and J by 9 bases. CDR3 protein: CASRGFTGAIFRYTF. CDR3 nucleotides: TGTGCCAGCAGGGGATTCACAGGGGCCATATTTCGCTACACCTTC.

DNA for the CDR3: TGTGCCAGCAGTCACCCGGACGGGATGAACACTGAAGCTTTCTTT. Protein sequence: CASSHPDGMNTEAFF. The chain recombines TRBV6-5 with TRBJ1-1; D is unresolved. Trimming shortened V by 5 bases and J by 0 bases, and 13 bases separated the two germline ends. CDR1 is MNHEY and CDR2 is SVGAGI in the germline V gene. This CDR3 contains 15 residues.

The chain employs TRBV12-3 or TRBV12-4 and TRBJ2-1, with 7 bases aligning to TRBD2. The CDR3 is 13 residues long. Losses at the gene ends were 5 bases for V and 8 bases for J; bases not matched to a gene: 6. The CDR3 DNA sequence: TGTGCCAGCAGTCTCCGGGACTATGATGAGCAGTTCTTC. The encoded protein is CASSLRDYDEQFF.

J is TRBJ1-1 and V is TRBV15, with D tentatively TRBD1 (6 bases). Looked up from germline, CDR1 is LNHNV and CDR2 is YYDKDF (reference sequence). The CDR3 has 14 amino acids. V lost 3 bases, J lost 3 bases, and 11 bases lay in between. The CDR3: CATSSRQADTEAFF. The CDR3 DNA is TGTGCCACCAGCAGTAGACAGGCGGACACTGAAGCTTTCTTT.

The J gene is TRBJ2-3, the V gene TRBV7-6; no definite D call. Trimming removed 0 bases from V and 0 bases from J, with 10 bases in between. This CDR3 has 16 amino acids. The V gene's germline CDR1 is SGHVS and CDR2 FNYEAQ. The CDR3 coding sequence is TGTGCCAGCAGCTTAGCGAGGCCAGCCAGCACAGATACGCAGTATTTT. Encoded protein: CASSLARPASTDTQYF. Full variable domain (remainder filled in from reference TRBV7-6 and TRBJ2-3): GAGVSQSPRYKVTKRGQDVALRCDPISGHVSLYWYRQALGQGPEFLTYFNYEAQQDKSGLPNDRFSAERPEGSISTLTIQRTEQRDSAMYRCASSLARPASTDTQYFGPGTRLTVL.

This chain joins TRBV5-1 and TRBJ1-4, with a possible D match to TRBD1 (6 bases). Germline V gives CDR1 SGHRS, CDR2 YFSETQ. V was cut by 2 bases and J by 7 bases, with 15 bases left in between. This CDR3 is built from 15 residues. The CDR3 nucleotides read TGCGCCAGCAGCTTCGGGACACAGGCGGCTGAAAAACTGTTTTTT. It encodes CASSFGTQAAEKLFF.

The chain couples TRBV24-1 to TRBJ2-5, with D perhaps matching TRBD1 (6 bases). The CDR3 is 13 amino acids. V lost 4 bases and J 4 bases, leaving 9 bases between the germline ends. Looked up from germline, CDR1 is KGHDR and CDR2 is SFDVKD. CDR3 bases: TGTGCCACCAGTGAGGGGGCGAGAGAGACCCAGTACTTC. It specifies CATSEGARETQYF.

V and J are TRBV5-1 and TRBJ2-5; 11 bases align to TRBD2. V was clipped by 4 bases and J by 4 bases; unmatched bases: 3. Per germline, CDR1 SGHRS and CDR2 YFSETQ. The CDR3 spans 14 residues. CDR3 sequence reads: CASSIGTSGETQYF. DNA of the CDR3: TGCGCCAGCAGCATAGGGACTAGCGGAGAGACCCAGTACTTC.

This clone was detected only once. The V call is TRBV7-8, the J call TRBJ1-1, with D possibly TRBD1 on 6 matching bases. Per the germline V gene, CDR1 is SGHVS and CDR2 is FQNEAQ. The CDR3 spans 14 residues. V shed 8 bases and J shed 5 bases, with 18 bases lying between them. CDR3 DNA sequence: TGTGCCAGCGGTTCACAGGGTTTGGGGACTGAAGCTTTCTTT. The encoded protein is CASGSQGLGTEAFF.

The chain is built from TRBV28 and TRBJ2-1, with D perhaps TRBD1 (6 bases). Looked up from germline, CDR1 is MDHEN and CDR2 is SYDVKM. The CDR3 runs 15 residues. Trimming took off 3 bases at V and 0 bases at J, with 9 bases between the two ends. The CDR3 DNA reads TGTGCCAGCAGTTTTCAGGGGATCTCCTACAATGAGCAGTTCTTC. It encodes CASSFQGISYNEQFF.

CDR3 sequence: CASSIEGAGVQRSPLHF. CDR3 DNA: TGTGCCAGTAGTATAGAAGGGGCAGGGGTACAACGTTCACCCCTCCACTTT. This sequence joins TRBV19 and TRBJ1-6; a possible D gene is TRBD1 (6 bases). The CDR3 is 17 amino acids. Trimming left V 0 bases short and J 9 bases short, with 18 bases between. Germline V gene data show CDR1 as LNHDA and CDR2 as SQIVND (reference sequence). Full variable domain (outside the CDR3, taken from reference TRBV19 and TRBJ1-6): DGGITQSPKYLFRKEGQNVTLSCEQNLNHDAMYWYRQDPGQGLRLIYYSQIVNDFQKGDIAEGYSVSREKKESFPLTVTSAQKNPTAFYLCASSIEGAGVQRSPLHFGNGTRLTVT.

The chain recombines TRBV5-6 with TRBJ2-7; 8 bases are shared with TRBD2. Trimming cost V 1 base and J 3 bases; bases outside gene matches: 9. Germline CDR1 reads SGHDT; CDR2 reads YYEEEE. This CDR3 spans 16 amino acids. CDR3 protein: CASSLPAGGNYYEQYF. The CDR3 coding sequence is TGTGCCAGCAGCTTGCCCGCGGGGGGCAATTACTACGAGCAGTACTTC.

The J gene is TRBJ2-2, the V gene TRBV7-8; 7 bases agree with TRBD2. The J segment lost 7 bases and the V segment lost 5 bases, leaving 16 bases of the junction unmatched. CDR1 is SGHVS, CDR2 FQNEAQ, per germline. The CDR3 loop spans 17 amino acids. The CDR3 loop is CASSAARWFGGIGELFF. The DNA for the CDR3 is TGTGCCAGCAGCGCAGCCAGATGGTTCGGGGGGATCGGGGAGCTGTTTTTT.

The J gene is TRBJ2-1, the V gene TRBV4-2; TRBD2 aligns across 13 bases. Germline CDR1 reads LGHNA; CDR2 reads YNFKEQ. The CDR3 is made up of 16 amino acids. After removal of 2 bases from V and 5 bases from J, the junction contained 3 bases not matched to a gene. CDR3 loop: CASSQLGLAGDNEQFF. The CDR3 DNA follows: TGTGCCAGCAGCCAACTCGGACTAGCGGGAGACAATGAGCAGTTCTTC.

The CDR3 region has the DNA TGTGCCAGCACCTCCCCAGGGGGCGAGGGGTATGAGCAGTTCTTC. Protein: CASTSPGGEGYEQFF. The chain employs TRBV5-6 and TRBJ2-1, with TRBD1 matching 8 bases. The CDR3 is made up of 15 amino acids. Germline loops: CDR1 SGHDT, CDR2 YYEEEE. With V trimmed by 6 bases and J by 8 bases, 13 bases remained unmatched.

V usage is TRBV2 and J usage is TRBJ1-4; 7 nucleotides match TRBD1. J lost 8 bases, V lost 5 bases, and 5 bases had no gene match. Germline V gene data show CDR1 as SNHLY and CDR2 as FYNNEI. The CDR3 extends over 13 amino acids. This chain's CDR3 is CASSQGGQEKLFF. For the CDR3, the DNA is TGTGCCAGCAGTCAAGGGGGCCAGGAAAAACTGTTTTTT.

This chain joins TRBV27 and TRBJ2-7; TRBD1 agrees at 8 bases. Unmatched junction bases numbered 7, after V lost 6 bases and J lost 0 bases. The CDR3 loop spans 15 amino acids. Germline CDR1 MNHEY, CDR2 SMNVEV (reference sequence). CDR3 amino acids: CASSPGQVGSYEQYF. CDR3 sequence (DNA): TGTGCCAGCAGCCCGGGACAGGTGGGCTCCTACGAGCAGTACTTC.

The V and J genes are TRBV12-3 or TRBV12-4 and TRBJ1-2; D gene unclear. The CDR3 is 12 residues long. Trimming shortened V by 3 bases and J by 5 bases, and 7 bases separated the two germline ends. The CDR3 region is CASSFEGYGYTF. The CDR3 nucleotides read TGTGCCAGCAGTTTTGAGGGTTATGGCTACACCTTC.

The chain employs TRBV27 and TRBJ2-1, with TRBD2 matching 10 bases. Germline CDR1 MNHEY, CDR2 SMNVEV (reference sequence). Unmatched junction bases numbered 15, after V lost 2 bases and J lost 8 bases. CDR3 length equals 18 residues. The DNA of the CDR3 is TGTGCCAGCAGTTTAAGGGGCTCCGCAGCGGGGGGGCCAGATGAGCAGTTCTTC. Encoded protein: CASSLRGSAAGGPDEQFF.

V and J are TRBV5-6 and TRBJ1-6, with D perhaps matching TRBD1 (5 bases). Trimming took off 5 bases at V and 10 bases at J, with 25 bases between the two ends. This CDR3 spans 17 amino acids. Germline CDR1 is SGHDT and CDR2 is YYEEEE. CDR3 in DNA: TGTGCCAGCAGATACAGGACCTCCGGGGGAAACGTCTCACCCCTCCACTTT. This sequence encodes CASRYRTSGGNVSPLHF. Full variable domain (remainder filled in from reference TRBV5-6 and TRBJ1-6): DAGVTQSPTHLIKTRGQQVTLRCSPKSGHDTVSWYQQALGQGPQFIFQYYEEEERQRGNFPDRFSGHQFPNYSSELNVNALLLGDSALYLCASRYRTSGGNVSPLHFGNGTRLTVT.

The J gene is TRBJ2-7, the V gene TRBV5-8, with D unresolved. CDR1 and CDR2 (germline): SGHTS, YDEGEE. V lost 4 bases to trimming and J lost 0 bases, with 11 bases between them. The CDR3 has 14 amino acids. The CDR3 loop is CASSLGDLSYEQYF. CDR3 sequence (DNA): TGTGCCAGCAGCCTAGGAGACCTCTCCTACGAGCAGTACTTC.